This note documents a single T cell receptor beta chain sequence. The antigen it binds to is not known. The input lacks base qualities; no much larger clone sits a single base away. Reading the label with the study, this specimen's time point is: about 28 days (+/-7) after the second vaccine dose. AZD1222 recipients with second doses at about 4 weeks or about 12 weeks were pooled, because spike-specific TCR depth and breadth did not differ between schedules. Samples from vaccinated people were obtained from the UK trials COV001 and COV002, which included a single-blind randomized controlled phase 2/3 trial of AZD1222 (ChAdOx1 nCoV-19) in healthy adults. Trial participant PBMC samples were collected at day 0 and day 28 after the second dose for TCRbeta chain sequencing. This sample is drawn from a study of T cell responses to AZD1222 COVID-19 vaccine (dated by TCRdb to the early 2020s). General notes on the study: TCR sequencing covered 233 trial participants: 200 to 210 given two doses of AZD1222 and 26 given two doses of MenACWY control vaccine. Enrollment into the trials was organized by age into subgroups of 18-55, 56-69 and 70-plus years, and those subgroups contained about 160, 30 and 59 TCR-sequenced participants, respectively.

General study outcomes and caveats: Because no samples from the day 14 peak response were available, repertoires could be characterized only after the peak T cell response. Conclusions about previously exposed vaccinees are limited because only six or seven AZD1222 recipients were SARS-CoV-2 seropositive at baseline. In the small 56-69-year group, the increase in depth fell short of significance, most likely because of low power. The whole spike protein was spanned by vaccine-associated CD4 TCRs, and dominant responses were seen in regions 160-218 and 743-854. A significant rise in spike-specific TCR breadth and depth was observed after two AZD1222 doses relative to day 0 and relative to MenACWY recipients. Participants were mostly white British, with more females than males. The authors suggested clonal diversity may have been underestimated. Reportedly, almost half of the unique spike-specific TCRs recognized epitopes lying outside the regions that are mutated in the B.1.351 and B.1.1.7 variants.

The CDR3 regions of human TCRbeta chains were analyzed by immunosequencing. The authors' pipeline ran thus. Repertoire TCRs were checked for matches against a reference library of SARS-CoV-2-specific TCRs that had been generated using the MIRA antigen-specificity platform. Breadth was defined as the fraction of unique TCRs that were SARS-CoV-2-associated. Depth was defined as the fraction of total T cells that were SARS-CoV-2-associated. Using the MIRA data, every spike-specific TCR was mapped to the spike region that the TCR reacted to and assigned to either a CD4 or a CD8 class. Log10-transformed breadth and depth values were compared by one-way ANOVA with Sidak's multiple comparisons tests. In its TCRdb copy, this immuneACCESS table keeps in-frame sequences only and misses some clones. Where compared with another copy, unresolved V genes explain less than half of these, and the others have no known cause. The DNA gave D and trimming, while V, J and clone size come from that table. The sample has 250,000 to 300,000 clones on record, 90% to 95% of them singletons. The top ten clonotypes cover roughly 0.5% of the sample.

Sequenced here: peripheral blood, sampled 28 days after the second AZD1222 dose. The TCR was taken from an adult who received the AZD1222 COVID-19 vaccine.

Here is the DNA: TGTGCCAGCAGCTTAAGTGGGAGCTCCTACAATGAGCAGTTCTTC. This translates into CASSLSGSSYNEQFF. This receptor chain uses TRBV7-3 and TRBJ2-1; a tentative D match to TRBD2 spans 5 bases. The CDR3 starts with the cysteine, ends with the phenylalanine, and has 15 residues. CDR3 DNA only is kept here, 45 bases in frame from base 1. A distance of 7 bases separates the germline ends of V and J, which lose 1 base and 0 bases respectively. In the germline V gene, CDR1 corresponds to SGHTA and CDR2 to FQGTGA.